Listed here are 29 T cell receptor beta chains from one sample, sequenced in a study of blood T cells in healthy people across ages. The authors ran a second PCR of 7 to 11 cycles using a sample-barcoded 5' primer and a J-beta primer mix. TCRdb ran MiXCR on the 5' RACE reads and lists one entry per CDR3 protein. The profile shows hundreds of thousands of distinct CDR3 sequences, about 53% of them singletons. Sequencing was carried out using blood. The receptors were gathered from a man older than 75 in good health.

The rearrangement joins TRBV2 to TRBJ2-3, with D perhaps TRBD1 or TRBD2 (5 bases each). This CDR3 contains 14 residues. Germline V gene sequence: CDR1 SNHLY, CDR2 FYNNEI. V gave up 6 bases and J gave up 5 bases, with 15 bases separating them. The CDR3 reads CASSPGRPRDTQYF. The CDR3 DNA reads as TGTGCCAGCAGCCCGGGACGGCCGAGAGATACGCAGTATTTT. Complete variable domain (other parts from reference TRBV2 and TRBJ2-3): EPEVTQTPSHQVTQMGQEVILRCVPISNHLYFYWYRQILGQKVEFLVSFYNNEISEKSEIFDDQFSVERPDGSNFTLKIRSTKLEDSAMYFCASSPGRPRDTQYFGPGTRLTVL.

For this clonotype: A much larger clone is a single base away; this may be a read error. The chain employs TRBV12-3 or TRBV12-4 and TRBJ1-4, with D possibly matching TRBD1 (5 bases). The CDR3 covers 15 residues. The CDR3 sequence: CVSSLGQGANEKLFF. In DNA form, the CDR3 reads TGTGTCAGCAGTTTGGGGCAGGGAGCGAATGAAAAACTGTTTTTT.

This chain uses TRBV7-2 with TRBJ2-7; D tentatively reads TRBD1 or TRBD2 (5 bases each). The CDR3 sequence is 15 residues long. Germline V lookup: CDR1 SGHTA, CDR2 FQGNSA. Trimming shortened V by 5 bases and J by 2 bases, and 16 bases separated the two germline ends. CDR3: CASSPLWGNPYEQYF. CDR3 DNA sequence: TGTGCCAGCAGCCCGCTTTGGGGGAACCCCTACGAGCAGTACTTC.

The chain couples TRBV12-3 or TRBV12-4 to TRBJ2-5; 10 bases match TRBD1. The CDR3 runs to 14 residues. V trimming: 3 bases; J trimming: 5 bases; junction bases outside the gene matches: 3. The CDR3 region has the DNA TGTGCCAGCAGTTTCCGGACAGGGGGGGAGACCCAGTACTTC. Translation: CASSFRTGGETQYF.

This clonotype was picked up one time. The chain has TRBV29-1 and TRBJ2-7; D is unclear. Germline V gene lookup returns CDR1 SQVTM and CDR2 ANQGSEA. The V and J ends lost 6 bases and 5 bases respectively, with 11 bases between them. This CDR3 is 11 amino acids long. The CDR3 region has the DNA TGCAGCGTCCAGACGGGCGACGAGCAGTACTTC. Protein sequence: CSVQTGDEQYF.

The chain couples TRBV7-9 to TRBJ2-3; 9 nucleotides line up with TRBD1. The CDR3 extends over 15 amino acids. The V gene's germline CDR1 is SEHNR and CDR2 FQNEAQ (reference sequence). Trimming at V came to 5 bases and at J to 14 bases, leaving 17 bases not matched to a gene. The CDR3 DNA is TGTGCCAGCAGCCAGACAGGGGGAGAGCACAGATACGCGTATTTT. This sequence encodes CASSQTGGEHRYAYF.

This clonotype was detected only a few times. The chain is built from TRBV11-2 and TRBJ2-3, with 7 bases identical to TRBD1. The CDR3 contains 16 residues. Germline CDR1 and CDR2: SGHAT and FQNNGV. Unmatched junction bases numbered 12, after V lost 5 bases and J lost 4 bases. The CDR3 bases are TGTGCCAGCAGCCCCCGACAGGGCTTCGTCGCAGATACGCAGTATTTT. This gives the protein CASSPRQGFVADTQYF.

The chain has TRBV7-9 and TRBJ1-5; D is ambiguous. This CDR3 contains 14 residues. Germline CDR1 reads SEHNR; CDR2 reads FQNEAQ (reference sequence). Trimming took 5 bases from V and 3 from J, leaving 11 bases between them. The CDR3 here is CASSADKSNQPQHF. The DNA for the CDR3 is TGTGCCAGCAGCGCAGACAAGTCCAATCAGCCCCAGCATTTT.

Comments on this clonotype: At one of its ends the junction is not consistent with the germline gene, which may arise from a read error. The CDR3, as DNA: TGTGCCAGCAGTGCTAGGGTAGGCTACGGGCAGTACTTC. Translated: CASSARVGYGQYF. V and J are TRBV6-5 and TRBJ2-7; the D is unclear. The V gene's germline CDR1 is MNHEY and CDR2 SVGAGI. CDR3 length equals 13 residues.

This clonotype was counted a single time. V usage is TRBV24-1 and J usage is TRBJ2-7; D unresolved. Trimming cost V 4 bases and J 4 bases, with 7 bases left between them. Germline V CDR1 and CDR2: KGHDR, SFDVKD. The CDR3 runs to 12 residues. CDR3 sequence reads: CATSEPGYEQYF. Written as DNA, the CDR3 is TGTGCCACCAGTGAACCCGGATACGAGCAGTACTTC.

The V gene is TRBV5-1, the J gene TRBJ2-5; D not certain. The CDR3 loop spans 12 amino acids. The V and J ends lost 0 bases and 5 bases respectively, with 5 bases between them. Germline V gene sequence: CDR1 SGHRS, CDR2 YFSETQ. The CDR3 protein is CASSLAKETQYF. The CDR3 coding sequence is TGCGCCAGCAGCTTGGCCAAGGAGACCCAGTACTTC.

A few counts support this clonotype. As DNA, the CDR3 is TGCAGCGTTGAAGGATCCAGCGGCGAGCAGTACTTC. Translated: CSVEGSSGEQYF. The V and J genes are TRBV29-1 and TRBJ2-7; the D gene is possibly TRBD2 (5 bases). This CDR3 has 12 residues. CDR1 and CDR2 (germline): SQVTM, ANQGSEA. V shed 1 base and J shed 6 bases, with 10 bases lying between them.

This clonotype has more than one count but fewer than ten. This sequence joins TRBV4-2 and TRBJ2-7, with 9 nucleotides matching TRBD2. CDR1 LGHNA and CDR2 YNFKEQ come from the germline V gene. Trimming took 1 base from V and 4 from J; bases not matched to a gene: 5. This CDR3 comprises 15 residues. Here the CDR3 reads CASSQGGTSFYEQYF. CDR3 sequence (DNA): TGTGCCAGCAGCCAAGGTGGGACTAGCTTTTACGAGCAGTACTTC.

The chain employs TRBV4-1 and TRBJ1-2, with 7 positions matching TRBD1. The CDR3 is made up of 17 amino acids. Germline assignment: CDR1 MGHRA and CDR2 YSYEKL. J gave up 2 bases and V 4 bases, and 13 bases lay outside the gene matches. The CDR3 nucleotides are TGCGCCAGCAGCCCTGGACAGGCACGGGGTACCAACTATGGCTACACCTTC. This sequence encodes CASSPGQARGTNYGYTF.

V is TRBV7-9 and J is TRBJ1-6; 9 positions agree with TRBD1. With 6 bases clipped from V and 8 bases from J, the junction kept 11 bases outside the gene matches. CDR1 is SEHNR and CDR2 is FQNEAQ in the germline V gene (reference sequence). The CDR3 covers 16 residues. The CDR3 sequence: CASRRSGTGQDSPLHF. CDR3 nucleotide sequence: TGTGCCAGCAGGCGCTCCGGGACAGGGCAGGATTCACCCCTCCACTTT.

For the CDR3, the DNA is TGTGCCAGCAGCTACCTTGGGGTCGACACTGAAGCTTTCTTT. Translation gives CASSYLGVDTEAFF. The V call is TRBV7-9, the J call TRBJ1-1, with no clear D. The V and J ends lost 4 bases and 3 bases respectively, with 12 bases between them. Germline V gene sequence: CDR1 SEHNR, CDR2 FQNEAQ (reference sequence). CDR3 size: 14 residues.

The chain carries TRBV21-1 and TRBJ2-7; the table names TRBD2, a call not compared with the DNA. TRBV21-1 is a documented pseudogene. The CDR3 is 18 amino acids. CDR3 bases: TGTGCCAGAAGAAAGCACCGACTAGCGGGCGACCCGCCCTACGAGCAGTACTTC. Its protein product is CARRKHRLAGDPPYEQYF.

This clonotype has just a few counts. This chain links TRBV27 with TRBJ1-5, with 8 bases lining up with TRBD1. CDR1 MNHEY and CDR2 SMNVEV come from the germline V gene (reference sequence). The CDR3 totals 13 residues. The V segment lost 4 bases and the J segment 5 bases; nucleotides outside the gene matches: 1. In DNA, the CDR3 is TGTGCCAGCAGTTCGACAGGGGATCAGCCCCAGCATTTT. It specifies CASSSTGDQPQHF.

Written as DNA, the CDR3 is TGTGCCAGCAGCTTAGTCGGGAAGGACACAGATACGCAGTATTTT. Its translation is CASSLVGKDTDTQYF. This chain uses TRBV7-2 with TRBJ2-3; tentatively, D is TRBD2 (5 bases). The CDR3 is 15 residues long. Germline loops: CDR1 SGHTA, CDR2 FQGNSA. Trimming cost V 1 base and J 2 bases, with 10 bases left between them.

This CDR3 is CASSQGGQSLYEQYF. The CDR3 DNA is TGTGCCAGCAGCCAAGGGGGACAGAGCTTATACGAGCAGTACTTC. The chain has TRBV4-2 and TRBJ2-7; 7 nucleotides agree with TRBD1. The CDR3 contains 15 residues. The germline V gene encodes CDR1 LGHNA and CDR2 YNFKEQ. The trim removed 1 base at V and 4 bases at J, leaving 7 bases unmatched.

CDR3 protein: CSVVPGQGTSGANVLTF. The CDR3 DNA is TGCAGCGTAGTCCCGGGACAGGGAACCTCTGGGGCCAACGTCCTGACTTTC. The chain couples TRBV29-1 to TRBJ2-6; 9 positions agree with TRBD1. The CDR3 spans 17 residues. J gave up 0 bases and V 6 bases, and 9 bases lay outside the gene matches. Germline V CDR1 and CDR2: SQVTM, ANQGSEA.

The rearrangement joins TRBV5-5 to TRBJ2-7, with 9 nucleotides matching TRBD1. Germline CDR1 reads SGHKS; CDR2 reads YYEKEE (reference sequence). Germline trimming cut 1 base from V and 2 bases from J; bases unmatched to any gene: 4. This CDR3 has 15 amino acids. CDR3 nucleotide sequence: TGTGCCAGCAGCTTGACAGGGGGCCGCCCCTACGAGCAGTACTTC. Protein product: CASSLTGGRPYEQYF.

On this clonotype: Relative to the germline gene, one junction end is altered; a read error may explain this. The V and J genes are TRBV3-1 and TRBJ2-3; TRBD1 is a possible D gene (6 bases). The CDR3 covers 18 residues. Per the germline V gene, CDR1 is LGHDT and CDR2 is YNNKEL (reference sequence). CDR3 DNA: TGTGCCAGTAGCCAAGATCCCCAGGGGACCTCGATGGGAGATACGCAGTATTTT. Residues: CASSQDPQGTSMGDTQYF.

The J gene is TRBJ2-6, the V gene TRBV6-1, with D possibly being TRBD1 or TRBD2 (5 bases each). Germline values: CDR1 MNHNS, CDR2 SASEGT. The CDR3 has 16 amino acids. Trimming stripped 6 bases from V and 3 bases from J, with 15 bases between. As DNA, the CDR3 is TGTGCCAGCAGGGACACCGGGGCGCTTGGGGCCAACGTCCTGACTTTC. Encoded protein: CASRDTGALGANVLTF.

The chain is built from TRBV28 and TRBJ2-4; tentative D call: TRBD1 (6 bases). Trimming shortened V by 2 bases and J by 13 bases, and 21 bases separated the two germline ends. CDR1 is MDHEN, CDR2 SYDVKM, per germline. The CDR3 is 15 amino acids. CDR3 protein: CASSLRQATYNEQYF. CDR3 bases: TGTGCCAGCAGTTTACGACAGGCGACCTACAATGAGCAGTACTTC.

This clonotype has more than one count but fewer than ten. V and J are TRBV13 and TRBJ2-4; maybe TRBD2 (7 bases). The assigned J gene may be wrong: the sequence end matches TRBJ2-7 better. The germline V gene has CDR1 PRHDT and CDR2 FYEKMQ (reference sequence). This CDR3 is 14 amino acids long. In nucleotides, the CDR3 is TGTGCCAGCAGCTTTCGGGGGGCTTCCTACGAGCAGTACTTC. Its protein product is CASSFRGASYEQYF.

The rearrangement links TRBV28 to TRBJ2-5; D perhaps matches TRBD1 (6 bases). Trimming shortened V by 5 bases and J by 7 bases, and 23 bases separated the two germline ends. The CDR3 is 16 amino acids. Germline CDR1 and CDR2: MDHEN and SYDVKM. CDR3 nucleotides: TGTGCCAGCAGTCCAATGGACAGTTTAGGGGAAGGGACCCAGTACTTC. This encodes CASSPMDSLGEGTQYF.

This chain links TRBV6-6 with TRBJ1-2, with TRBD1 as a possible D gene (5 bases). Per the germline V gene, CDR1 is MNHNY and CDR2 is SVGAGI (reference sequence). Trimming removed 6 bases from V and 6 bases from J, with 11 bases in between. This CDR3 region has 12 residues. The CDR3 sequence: CASSAGRNGYTF. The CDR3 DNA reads TGTGCCAGCAGCGCAGGGAGAAATGGCTACACCTTC.

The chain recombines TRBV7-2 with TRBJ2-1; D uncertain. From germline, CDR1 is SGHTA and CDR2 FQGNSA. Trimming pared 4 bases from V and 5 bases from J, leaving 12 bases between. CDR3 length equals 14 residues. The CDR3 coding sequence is TGTGCCAGCAGCTCCTTAGACGCGGACAATGAGCAGTTCTTC. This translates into CASSSLDADNEQFF.